Below, one TCR beta chain is given with its context. These data originate in a study of technical replicates of blood from four donors. TCRdb's copy holds only in-frame clones and misses some; the assay was immunoSEQ multiplex PCR. The data show 80,000 to 95,000 clones, 96% seen once. Germline V gives CDR1 MGHDK, CDR2 SYGVNS. Trimming took 1 base from V and 2 from J, leaving 10 bases between them. The CDR3 is 15 amino acids. This rearrangement joins TRBV25-1 to TRBJ2-3, with a tentative D call TRBD1 (5 bases). The TCR comes from a human donor in good health. The sequenced material came from T cells isolated from PBMCs. The CDR3 DNA reads as TGTGCCAGCAGTGAATTGAGCAGGGACACAGATACGCAGTATTTT. This gives the protein CASSELSRDTDTQYF.